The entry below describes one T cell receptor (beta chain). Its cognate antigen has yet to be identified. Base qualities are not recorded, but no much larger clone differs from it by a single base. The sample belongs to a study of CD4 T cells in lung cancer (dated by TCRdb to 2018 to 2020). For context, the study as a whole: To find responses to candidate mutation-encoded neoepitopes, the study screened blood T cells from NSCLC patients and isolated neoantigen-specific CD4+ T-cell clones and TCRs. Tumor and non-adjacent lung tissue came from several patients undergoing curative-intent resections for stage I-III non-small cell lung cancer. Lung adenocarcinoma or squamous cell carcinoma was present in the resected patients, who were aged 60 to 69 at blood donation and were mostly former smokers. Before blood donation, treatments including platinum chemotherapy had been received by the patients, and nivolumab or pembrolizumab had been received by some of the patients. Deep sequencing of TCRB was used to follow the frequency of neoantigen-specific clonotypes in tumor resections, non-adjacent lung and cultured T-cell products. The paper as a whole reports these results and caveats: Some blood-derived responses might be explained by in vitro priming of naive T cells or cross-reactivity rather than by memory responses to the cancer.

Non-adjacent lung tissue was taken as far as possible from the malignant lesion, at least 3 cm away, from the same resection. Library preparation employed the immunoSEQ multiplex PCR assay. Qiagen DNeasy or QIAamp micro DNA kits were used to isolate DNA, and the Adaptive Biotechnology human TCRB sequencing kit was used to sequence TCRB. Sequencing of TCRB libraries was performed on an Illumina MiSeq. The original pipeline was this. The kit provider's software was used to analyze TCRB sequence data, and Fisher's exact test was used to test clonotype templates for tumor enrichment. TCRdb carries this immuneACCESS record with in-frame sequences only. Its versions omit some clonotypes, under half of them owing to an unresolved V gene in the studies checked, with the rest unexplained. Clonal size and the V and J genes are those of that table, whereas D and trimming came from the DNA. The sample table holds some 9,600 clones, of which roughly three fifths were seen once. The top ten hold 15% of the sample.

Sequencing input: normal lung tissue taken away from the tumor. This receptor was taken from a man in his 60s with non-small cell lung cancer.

The nucleotide sequence reads TGCGCCAGCAGCTGGGGGGGGAATAATGTCGATGAGCAGTTCTTC. This translates into CASSWGGNNVDEQFF. This receptor chain uses TRBV5-1 and TRBJ2-1, with TRBD2 identical over 7 junction bases. Taken from the germline V gene, the CDR1 and CDR2 loops are SGHRS and YFSETQ. The CDR3 goes from the cysteine to the phenylalanine over 15 residues. The kept DNA is CDR3 alone, 45 bases in frame from the first base. Germline trimming: 3 bases from V, 8 bases from J; junction bases outside gene matches: 11.